What follows describes a single TCR beta chain. From the 5' RACE reads, TCRdb called clonotypes with MiXCR, one entry per CDR3 protein. The data hold about 120,000 distinct CDR3 sequences, with more than 9% observed a single time. Per the germline V gene, CDR1 is SGHTA and CDR2 is FQGTGA. This CDR3 region has 15 residues. V was clipped by 5 bases and J by 1 base, with 15 bases between them. These data are taken from a study of spatial heterogeneity in lung cancer. Turning to the study itself: The donors, 70 to 80 patients with untreated early-stage non-small cell lung cancer, provided the samples. Sequence detection consistently recorded a greater number of beta-chain than alpha-chain sequences.

The time point: blood at routine non-recurrence follow-up after resection. Material for sequencing was whole RNA from tumor, nontumor lung or frozen PBMC, left unsorted. The clonotype comes from a male donor with early-stage non-small cell lung cancer. This sequence joins TRBV7-3 and TRBJ2-7; weak D call: TRBD2 (7 bases). Here the sequenced sample was PBMCs, taken at follow-up. The CDR3 nucleotides are TGTGCCAGCAGCCCTTCCGGGGGGCAATCCTACGAGCAGTACTTC. Amino acid sequence: CASSPSGGQSYEQYF.